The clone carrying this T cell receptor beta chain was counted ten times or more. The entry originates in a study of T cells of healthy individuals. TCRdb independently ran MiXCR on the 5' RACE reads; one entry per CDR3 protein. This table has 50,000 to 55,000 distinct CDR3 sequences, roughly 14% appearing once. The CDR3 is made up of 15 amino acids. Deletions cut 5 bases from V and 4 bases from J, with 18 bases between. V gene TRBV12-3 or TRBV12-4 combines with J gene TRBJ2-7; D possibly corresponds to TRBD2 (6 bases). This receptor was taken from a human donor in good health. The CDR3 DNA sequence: TGTGCCAGCAGTCTCCGGGACGAGGGGACTTACGAGCAGTACTTC. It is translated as CASSLRDEGTYEQYF.